Listed here is a single T cell receptor beta chain. Its target is not known. RNA transcripts gave rise to amplified TCR beta CDR3 regions. A set of HTBI primers served as the primers for a first-round RT-PCR of the TCR CDR3. TCRdb reprocessed the multiplex PCR reads via MiXCR and lists one record per CDR3 protein. The table has about 510,000 distinct CDR3 sequences, 46% seen once. Uncontrolled infections, other autoimmune diseases, pregnancy or lactation led to exclusion of patients. CDR3 length equals 16 residues. V gave up 2 bases and J gave up 1 base; unmatched junction bases: 5. This record belongs to a study of T cells in Graves' hyperthyroidism and ophthalmopathy. Findings of the study overall: A median 6.5 months before onset, the model predicted ophthalmopathy.

The receptor was isolated from an adult woman with Graves' disease, either hyperthyroidism or ophthalmopathy (not recorded which). Sequenced material: peripheral blood or thyroid tissue (not recorded which). The chain employs TRBV12-3 or TRBV12-4 and TRBJ1-5, with 7 bases lining up with TRBD1. The CDR3 is CASSLSQGVSNQPQHF. CDR3 nucleotide sequence: TGTGCCAGCAGTTTATCTCAGGGGGTGAGCAATCAGCCCCAGCATTTT.